The clone carrying this T cell receptor beta chain has only one observation. This sample was taken from a study of blood T cell repertoires in COVID-19. Overall study context: Both acute and convalescent COVID-19 samples were obtained from the United States, Italy and Spain. T cells, B-cell-depleted T cells, or PBMCs provided the cDNA or gDNA that served as material.

Source study methods: Nucleated cell number was recorded as an estimate derived from reference gene primer amplification. The method was immunoSEQ multiplex PCR; TCRdb's version includes in-frame clones alone and lacks a portion of them. V, J and clone size are those of that table, while D and trimming were read from the DNA. The table lists roughly 250,000 clones, roughly 84% of them singletons. CDR1 is KGHDR, CDR2 SFDVKD, per germline. The germline V and J ends were trimmed by 9 bases and 0 bases, with 7 bases remaining between them. CDR3 length: 13 residues. This TCR came from a woman aged 40 to 50 who had recovered from COVID-19. The rearrangement links TRBV24-1 to TRBJ2-2; unclear D gene. The sequenced material came from peripheral blood. CDR3 sequence (DNA): TGTGCCACCTTAGACACGAACACCGGGGAGCTGTTTTTT. It encodes CATLDTNTGELFF.